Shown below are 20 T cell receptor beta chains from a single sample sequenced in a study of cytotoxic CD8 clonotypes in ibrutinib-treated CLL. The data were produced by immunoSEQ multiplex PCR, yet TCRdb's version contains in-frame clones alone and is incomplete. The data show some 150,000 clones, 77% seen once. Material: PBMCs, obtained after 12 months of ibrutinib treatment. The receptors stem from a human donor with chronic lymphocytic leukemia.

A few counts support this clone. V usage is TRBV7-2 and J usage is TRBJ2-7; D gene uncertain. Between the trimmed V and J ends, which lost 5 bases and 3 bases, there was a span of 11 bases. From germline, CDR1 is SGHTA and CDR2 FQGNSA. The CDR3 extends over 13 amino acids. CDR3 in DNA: TGTGCCAGCAGCGGCGTGGTTGGCTACGAGCAGTACTTC. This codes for CASSGVVGYEQYF.

DNA of the CDR3: TGCGCCAGCAGCTTGGAACAGACAGATACGCAGTATTTT. It specifies CASSLEQTDTQYF. The rearrangement links TRBV5-1 to TRBJ2-3; D uncertain. Germline V gives CDR1 SGHRS, CDR2 YFSETQ. This CDR3 has 13 residues. Trimming cost V 0 bases and J 3 bases, with 5 bases left between them. Complete variable domain (other parts from reference TRBV5-1 and TRBJ2-3): KAGVTQTPRYLIKTRGQQVTLSCSPISGHRSVSWYQQTPGQGLQFLFEYFSETQRNKGNFPGRFSGRQFSNSRSEMNVSTLELGDSALYLCASSLEQTDTQYFGPGTRLTVL.

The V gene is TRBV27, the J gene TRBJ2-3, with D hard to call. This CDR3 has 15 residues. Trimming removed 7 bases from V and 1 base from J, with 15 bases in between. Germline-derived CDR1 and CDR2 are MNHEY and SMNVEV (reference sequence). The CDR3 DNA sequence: TGTGCCAGCACTATGAGACCAAGCGGCACAGATACGCAGTATTTT. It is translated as CASTMRPSGTDTQYF.

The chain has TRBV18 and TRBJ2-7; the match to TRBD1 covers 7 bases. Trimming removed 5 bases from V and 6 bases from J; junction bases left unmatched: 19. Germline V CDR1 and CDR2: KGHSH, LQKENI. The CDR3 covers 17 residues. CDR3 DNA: TGTGCCAGCTCAACCGGACAGGCACTTCAGACCCGCGTCGAGCAGTACTTC. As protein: CASSTGQALQTRVEQYF.

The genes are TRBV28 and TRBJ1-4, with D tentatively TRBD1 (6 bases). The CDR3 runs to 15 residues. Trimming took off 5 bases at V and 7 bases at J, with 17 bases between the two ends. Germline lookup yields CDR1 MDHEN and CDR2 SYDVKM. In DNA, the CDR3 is TGTGCCAGCAGTAAGAGAGGGACAATTACTGAAAAACTGTTTTTT. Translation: CASSKRGTITEKLFF.

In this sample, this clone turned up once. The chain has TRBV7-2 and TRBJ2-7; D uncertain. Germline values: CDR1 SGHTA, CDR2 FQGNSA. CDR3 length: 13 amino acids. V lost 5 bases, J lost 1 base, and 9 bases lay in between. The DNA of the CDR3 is TGTGCCAGCAGCCCCGCGTGGTCCTACGAGCAGTACTTC. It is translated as CASSPAWSYEQYF.

The CDR3 sequence: CASSQGTGRWETQYF. CDR3 DNA sequence: TGTGCCAGCAGCCAGGGGACAGGGAGATGGGAGACCCAGTACTTC. The rearrangement joins TRBV11-2 to TRBJ2-5, with 9 bases that match TRBD1. Germline CDR1 SGHAT, CDR2 FQNNGV. There are 15 residues in the CDR3. With V trimmed by 5 bases and J by 5 bases, 9 bases remained unmatched.

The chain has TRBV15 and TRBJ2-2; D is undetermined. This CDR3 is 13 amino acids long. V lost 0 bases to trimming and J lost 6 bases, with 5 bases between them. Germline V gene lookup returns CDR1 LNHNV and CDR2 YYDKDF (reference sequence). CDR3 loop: CATSREIPGELFF. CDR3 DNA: TGTGCCACCAGCAGAGAAATTCCCGGGGAGCTGTTTTTT.

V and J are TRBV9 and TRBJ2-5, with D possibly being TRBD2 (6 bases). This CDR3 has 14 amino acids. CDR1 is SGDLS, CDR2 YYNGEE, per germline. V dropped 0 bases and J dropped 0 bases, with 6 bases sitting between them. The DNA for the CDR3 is TGTGCCAGCAGCGTAGGGGAGGACCAAGAGACCCAGTACTTC. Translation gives CASSVGEDQETQYF.

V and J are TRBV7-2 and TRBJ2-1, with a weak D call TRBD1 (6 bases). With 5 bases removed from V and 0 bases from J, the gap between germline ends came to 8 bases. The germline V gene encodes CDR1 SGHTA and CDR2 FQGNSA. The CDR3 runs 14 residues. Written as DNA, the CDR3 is TGTGCCAGCAGCCGGACAGCCTCCTACAATGAGCAGTTCTTC. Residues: CASSRTASYNEQFF.

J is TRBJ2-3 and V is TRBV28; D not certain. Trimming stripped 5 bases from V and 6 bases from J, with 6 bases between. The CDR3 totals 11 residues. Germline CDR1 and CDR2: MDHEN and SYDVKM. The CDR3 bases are TGTGCCAGCAGTCAACTTGATACGCAGTATTTT. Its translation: CASSQLDTQYF.

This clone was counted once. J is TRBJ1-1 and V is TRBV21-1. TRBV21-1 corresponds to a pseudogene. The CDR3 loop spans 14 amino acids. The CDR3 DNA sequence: TGTGCCAGCAGCAAAGAAGGGTTATGCACTGAAGCTTTCTTT. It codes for CASSKEGLCTEAFF.

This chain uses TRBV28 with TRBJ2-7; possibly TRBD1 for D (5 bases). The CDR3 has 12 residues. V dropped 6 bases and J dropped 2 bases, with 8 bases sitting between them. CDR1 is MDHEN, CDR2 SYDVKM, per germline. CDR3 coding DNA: TGTGCCAGCAGCATACAGGCCTACGAGCAGTACTTC. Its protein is CASSIQAYEQYF.

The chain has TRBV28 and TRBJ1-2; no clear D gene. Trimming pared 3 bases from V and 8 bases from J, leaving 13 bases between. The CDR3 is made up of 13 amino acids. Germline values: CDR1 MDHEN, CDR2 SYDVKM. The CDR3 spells CASSFRLSGGYTF. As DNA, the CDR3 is TGTGCCAGCAGTTTCCGGCTGTCGGGGGGCTACACCTTC.

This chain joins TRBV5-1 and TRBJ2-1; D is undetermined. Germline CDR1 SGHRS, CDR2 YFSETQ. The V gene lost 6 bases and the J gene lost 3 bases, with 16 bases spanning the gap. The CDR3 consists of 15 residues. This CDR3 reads CASNPGSAIYNEQFF. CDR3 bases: TGCGCCAGCAACCCCGGAAGCGCAATCTACAATGAGCAGTTCTTC. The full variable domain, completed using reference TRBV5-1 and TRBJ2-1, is KAGVTQTPRYLIKTRGQQVTLSCSPISGHRSVSWYQQTPGQGLQFLFEYFSETQRNKGNFPGRFSGRQFSNSRSEMNVSTLELGDSALYLCASNPGSAIYNEQFFGPGTRLTVL.

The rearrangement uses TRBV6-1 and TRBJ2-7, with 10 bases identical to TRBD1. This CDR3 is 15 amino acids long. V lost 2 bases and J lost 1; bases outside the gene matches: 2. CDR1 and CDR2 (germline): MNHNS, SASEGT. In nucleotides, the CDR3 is TGTGCCAGCAGTGAATGGACAGGGGGATCCTACGAGCAGTACTTC. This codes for CASSEWTGGSYEQYF.

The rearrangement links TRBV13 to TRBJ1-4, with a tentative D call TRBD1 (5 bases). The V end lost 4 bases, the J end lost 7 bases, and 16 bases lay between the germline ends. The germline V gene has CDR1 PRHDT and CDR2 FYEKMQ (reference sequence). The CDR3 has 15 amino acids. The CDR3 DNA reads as TGTGCCAGCAGCTCCATAGGGGAGGGAGGTGAAAAACTGTTTTTT. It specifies CASSSIGEGGEKLFF.

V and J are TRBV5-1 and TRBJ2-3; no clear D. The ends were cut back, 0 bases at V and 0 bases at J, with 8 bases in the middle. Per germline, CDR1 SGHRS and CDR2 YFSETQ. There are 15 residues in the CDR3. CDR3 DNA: TGCGCCAGCAGCTTGGCCTATACTAGCACAGATACGCAGTATTTT. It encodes CASSLAYTSTDTQYF.

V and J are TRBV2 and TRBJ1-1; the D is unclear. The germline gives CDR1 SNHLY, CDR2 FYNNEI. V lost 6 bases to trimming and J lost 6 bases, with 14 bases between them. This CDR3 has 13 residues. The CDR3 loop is CASRIESSAEAFF. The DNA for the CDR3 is TGTGCCAGCAGGATCGAAAGTAGCGCTGAAGCTTTCTTT. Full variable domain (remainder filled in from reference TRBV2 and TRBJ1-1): EPEVTQTPSHQVTQMGQEVILRCVPISNHLYFYWYRQILGQKVEFLVSFYNNEISEKSEIFDDQFSVERPDGSNFTLKIRSTKLEDSAMYFCASRIESSAEAFFGQGTRLTVV.

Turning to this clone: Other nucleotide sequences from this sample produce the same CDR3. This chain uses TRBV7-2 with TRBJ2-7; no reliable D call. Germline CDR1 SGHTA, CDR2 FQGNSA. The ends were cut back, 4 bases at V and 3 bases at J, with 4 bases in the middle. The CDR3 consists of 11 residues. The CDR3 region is CASSSYYEQYF. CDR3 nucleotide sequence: TGTGCCAGCAGCTCTTACTACGAGCAGTACTTC.